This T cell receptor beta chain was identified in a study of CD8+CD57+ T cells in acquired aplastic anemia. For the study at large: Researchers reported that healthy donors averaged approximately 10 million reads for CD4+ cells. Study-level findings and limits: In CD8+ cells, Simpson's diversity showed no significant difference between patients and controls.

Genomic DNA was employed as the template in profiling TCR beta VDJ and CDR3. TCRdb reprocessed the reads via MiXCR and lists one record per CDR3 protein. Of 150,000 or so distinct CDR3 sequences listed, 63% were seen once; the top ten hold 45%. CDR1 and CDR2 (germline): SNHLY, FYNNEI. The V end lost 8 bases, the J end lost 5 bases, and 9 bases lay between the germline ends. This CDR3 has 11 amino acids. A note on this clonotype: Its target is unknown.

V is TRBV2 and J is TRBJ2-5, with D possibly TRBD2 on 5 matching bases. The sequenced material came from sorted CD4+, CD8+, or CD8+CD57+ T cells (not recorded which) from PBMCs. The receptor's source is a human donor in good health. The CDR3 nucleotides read TGTGCCAGCGTGCAGCGGGAGACCCAGTACTTC. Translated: CASVQRETQYF.